What follows are 22 T cell receptor beta chains derived from one specimen sequenced in a study of type 1 regulatory T cells. Each CDR3 protein is one row after TCRdb ran MiXCR on the reads. The sample includes around 88,000 distinct CDR3 sequences, roughly 28% of them seen just once. Sequences were obtained from CD4+ T cells, either the whole sample or a sorted fraction (not recorded which). These receptors were obtained from a human donor in good health.

Concerning this clonotype itself: A read error may account for a junction end that differs from germline. The rearrangement joins TRBV20-1 to TRBJ2-7; tentatively, D is TRBD1 (7 bases). The CDR3 length is 14 residues. Germline lookup yields CDR1 DFQATT and CDR2 SNEGSKA (reference sequence). The CDR3 loop reads CGARGGRGVDEQYF. The CDR3 DNA sequence: TGCGGTGCTAGAGGGGGCAGGGGGGTCGACGAGCAGTACTTC.

The table lists this clonotype with a few counts. The CDR3 here is CATSRDFTGDGYTF. The DNA for the CDR3 is TGTGCCACCAGCAGAGATTTCACAGGTGATGGCTACACCTTC. V gene TRBV15 combines with J gene TRBJ1-2; D possibly corresponds to TRBD1 (5 bases). V shed 0 bases and J shed 6 bases, with 11 bases lying between them. The CDR3 extends over 14 amino acids. Germline loops: CDR1 LNHNV, CDR2 YYDKDF (reference sequence).

This clonotype was counted a few times. V gene TRBV5-1 combines with J gene TRBJ2-1; 11 bases map to TRBD2. Germline CDR1 and CDR2: SGHRS and YFSETQ. The CDR3 consists of 13 residues. Losses at the gene ends were 3 bases for V and 11 bases for J; bases not matched to a gene: 4. CDR3 DNA: TGCGCCAGCAGCTCACTAGCGGGAGAGAAGCAGTTCTTC. The encoded protein is CASSSLAGEKQFF.

The chain uses TRBV5-1 and TRBJ2-1; 8 nucleotides agree with TRBD2. This CDR3 has 15 residues. The trim removed 4 bases at V and 4 bases at J, leaving 7 bases unmatched. Germline V gene lookup returns CDR1 SGHRS and CDR2 YFSETQ. The CDR3 spells CASSVAGRLYNEQFF. CDR3 in DNA: TGCGCCAGCAGCGTAGCGGGACGATTATACAATGAGCAGTTCTTC. Together with reference TRBV5-1 and TRBJ2-1, the CDR3 gives the full variable domain: KAGVTQTPRYLIKTRGQQVTLSCSPISGHRSVSWYQQTPGQGLQFLFEYFSETQRNKGNFPGRFSGRQFSNSRSEMNVSTLELGDSALYLCASSVAGRLYNEQFFGPGTRLTVL.

The CDR3 here is CASSQVDMGIRGNQPQHF. The CDR3 nucleotides are TGCGCCAGCAGCCAAGTGGATATGGGCATTAGGGGCAATCAGCCCCAGCATTTT. The V call is TRBV4-1, the J call TRBJ1-5; unclear D gene. The CDR3 consists of 18 residues. V dropped 1 base and J dropped 2 bases, with 18 bases sitting between them. The germline V gene has CDR1 MGHRA and CDR2 YSYEKL.

By share of the sample, this clonotype is medium-sized. The J gene is TRBJ1-4, the V gene TRBV27; the match to TRBD1 covers 7 bases. CDR3 length: 15 amino acids. The V gene end was trimmed by 7 bases and the J gene end by 8 bases; junction bases not matched to a gene: 13. The germline V gene encodes CDR1 MNHEY and CDR2 SMNVEV (reference sequence). The CDR3 DNA follows: TGTGCCAGCACGTCGGCCAGACAGGGTTACGAAAAACTGTTTTTT. Amino acids: CASTSARQGYEKLFF.

The chain couples TRBV24-1 to TRBJ2-7, with no clear D. Germline V gene data show CDR1 as KGHDR and CDR2 as SFDVKD. The length of the CDR3 is 11 residues. Trimming removed 3 bases from V and 2 bases from J, with 1 base in between. The CDR3 sequence is CATSDTYEQYF. As DNA, the CDR3 is TGTGCCACCAGTGATACCTACGAGCAGTACTTC.

This clonotype was counted only a few times. This chain uses TRBV7-9 with TRBJ1-4, with D unresolved. Germline CDR1 and CDR2: SEHNR and FQNEAQ (reference sequence). The CDR3 sequence is 12 residues long. V was pared by 3 bases and J by 10 bases, with 9 bases between. Here the CDR3 reads CASSFATGKLFF. DNA for the CDR3: TGTGCCAGCAGCTTTGCCACGGGAAAACTGTTTTTT. Complete variable domain (other parts from reference TRBV7-9 and TRBJ1-4): DTGVSQNPRHKITKRGQNVTFRCDPISEHNRLYWYRQTLGQGPEFLTYFQNEAQLEKSRLLSDRFSAERPKGSFSTLEIQRTEQGDSAMYLCASSFATGKLFFGSGTQLSVL.

This clonotype was recorded a few times. V usage is TRBV9 and J usage is TRBJ2-5, with D hard to call. Trimming removed 0 bases at V and 4 bases at J, with 10 bases between. The CDR3 spans 14 residues. The V gene's germline CDR1 is SGDLS and CDR2 YYNGEE. The CDR3 sequence: CASSVGIQGETQYF. As DNA, the CDR3 is TGTGCCAGCAGCGTAGGGATACAAGGAGAGACCCAGTACTTC. Using reference TRBV9 and TRBJ2-5 for the parts outside the CDR3, the full variable domain is DSGVTQTPKHLITATGQRVTLRCSPRSGDLSVYWYQQSLDQGLQFLIQYYNGEERAKGNILERFSAQQFPDLHSELNLSSLELGDSALYFCASSVGIQGETQYFGPGTRLLVL.

This clonotype was counted a few times. The chain carries TRBV7-2 and TRBJ2-2; 14 positions agree with TRBD2. This CDR3 is built from 17 residues. V lost 6 bases, J lost 5 bases, and 8 bases stayed unmatched. Germline CDR1 and CDR2: SGHTA and FQGNSA. CDR3 sequence: CASRSGLAGVGTGELFF. CDR3 DNA: TGTGCCAGCAGATCGGGACTAGCGGGAGTGGGGACCGGGGAGCTGTTTTTT. The full variable domain, completed using reference TRBV7-2 and TRBJ2-2, is GAGVSQSPSNKVTEKGKDVELRCDPISGHTALYWYRQSLGQGLEFLIYFQGNSAPDKSGLPSDRFSAERTGGSVSTLTIQRTQQEDSAVYLCASRSGLAGVGTGELFFGEGSRLTVL.

This chain's CDR3 is CSARRAVTYEQYF. The CDR3 DNA reads TGCAGTGCTAGAAGGGCTGTGACCTACGAGCAGTACTTC. The genes are TRBV20-1 and TRBJ2-7, with D unclear. CDR1 is DFQATT and CDR2 is SNEGSKA in the germline V gene (reference sequence). There are 13 residues in the CDR3. V was clipped by 2 bases and J by 2 bases, with 10 bases between them.

The rearrangement links TRBV20-1 to TRBJ2-7; D perhaps matches TRBD1 (6 bases). Trimming took off 3 bases at V and 5 bases at J, with 14 bases between the two ends. CDR3 length: 13 amino acids. CDR1 and CDR2 from the germline V gene are DFQATT and SNEGSKA (reference sequence). The CDR3: CSASGAGEDEQYF. The CDR3 bases are TGCAGTGCTAGTGGGGCAGGGGAAGACGAGCAGTACTTC.

V is TRBV5-4 and J is TRBJ2-1; D call uncertain. This CDR3 contains 14 residues. The germline gives CDR1 SGHNT, CDR2 YYREEE (reference sequence). Trimming stripped 4 bases from V and 5 bases from J, with 13 bases between. The CDR3 here is CASSPGVQNNEQFF. In DNA form, the CDR3 reads TGTGCCAGCAGCCCTGGTGTACAGAACAATGAGCAGTTCTTC.

The rearrangement links TRBV7-2 to TRBJ2-2, with 8 nucleotides matching TRBD2. The J segment lost 4 bases and the V segment lost 5 bases, leaving 12 bases of the junction unmatched. This CDR3 region has 17 residues. CDR1 is SGHTA, CDR2 FQGNSA, per germline. The CDR3 bases are TGTGCCAGCAGCCTCCGAGTAGTCGGGAGGGGCACCGGGGAGCTGTTTTTT. This sequence encodes CASSLRVVGRGTGELFF.

The sample holds many counts of this clonotype. This rearrangement joins TRBV20-1 to TRBJ2-7; unclear D gene. The CDR3 totals 11 residues. In germline, CDR1 is DFQATT, CDR2 SNEGSKA (reference sequence). Between the trimmed V and J ends, which lost 4 bases and 4 bases, there was a span of 8 bases. The CDR3 sequence is CSATEIYEQYF. The CDR3 DNA is TGCAGTGCTACGGAAATTTACGAGCAGTACTTC.

The rearrangement uses TRBV12-3 or TRBV12-4 and TRBJ2-7, with a possible D match to TRBD2 (6 bases). Trimming took 0 bases from V and 2 from J, leaving 8 bases between them. This CDR3 comprises 14 residues. The CDR3 is CASSLAPGAYEQYF. Written as DNA, the CDR3 is TGTGCCAGCAGTTTAGCGCCGGGAGCCTACGAGCAGTACTTC.

The V gene is TRBV7-2, the J gene TRBJ2-5, with TRBD2 matching over 11 bases. V dropped 3 bases and J dropped 4; count of bases not matched to a gene: 4. The CDR3 runs 15 residues. Looked up from germline, CDR1 is SGHTA and CDR2 is FQGNSA. DNA of the CDR3: TGTGCCAGCAGCTTCCAACTAGCGGGAGTAGAGACCCAGTACTTC. Translated, it gives CASSFQLAGVETQYF. Drawing the rest from reference TRBV7-2 and TRBJ2-5, the complete variable domain is GAGVSQSPSNKVTEKGKDVELRCDPISGHTALYWYRQSLGQGLEFLIYFQGNSAPDKSGLPSDRFSAERTGGSVSTLTIQRTQQEDSAVYLCASSFQLAGVETQYFGPGTRLLVL.

The rearrangement joins TRBV18 to TRBJ2-3; unclear D gene. V shed 6 bases and J shed 3 bases, with 16 bases lying between them. CDR1 and CDR2 from the germline V gene are KGHSH and LQKENI. The CDR3 runs 15 residues. The CDR3 spells CASSTSTHRTDTQYF. In DNA form, the CDR3 reads TGTGCCAGCTCCACCAGCACCCATAGGACAGATACGCAGTATTTT.

This clonotype was found a few times. The chain carries TRBV7-2 and TRBJ2-5, with TRBD1 identical over 10 bases. This CDR3 comprises 14 residues. Germline lookup yields CDR1 SGHTA and CDR2 FQGNSA. V gave up 6 bases and J gave up 5 bases; unmatched junction bases: 6. The CDR3 spells CASSRGQGVETQYF. Written as DNA, the CDR3 is TGTGCCAGCAGTCGAGGACAGGGGGTGGAGACCCAGTACTTC.

This clonotype was recorded at least ten times. This sequence joins TRBV15 and TRBJ2-3; D is ambiguous. The CDR3 consists of 12 residues. CDR1 is LNHNV, CDR2 YYDKDF, per germline (reference sequence). Trimming took off 0 bases at V and 3 bases at J, with 1 base between the two ends. Written as DNA, the CDR3 is TGTGCCACCAGCAGAGATACAGATACGCAGTATTTT. Encoded protein: CATSRDTDTQYF.

This clonotype was seen only a few times. The chain recombines TRBV2 with TRBJ2-3; 7 bases line up with TRBD2. The CDR3 totals 14 residues. Germline V CDR1 and CDR2: SNHLY, FYNNEI. Germline trimming cut 7 bases from V and 4 bases from J; bases unmatched to any gene: 8. The CDR3 loop is CASTGVGGADTQYF. In DNA form, the CDR3 reads TGTGCCAGCACGGGAGTGGGGGGGGCAGATACGCAGTATTTT.

The rearrangement joins TRBV28 to TRBJ1-1; TRBD1 might be the D (5 bases). V was pared by 8 bases and J by 9 bases, with 19 bases between. Germline V gives CDR1 MDHEN, CDR2 SYDVKM. There are 13 residues in the CDR3. The chain's CDR3 is CASGATDPAKAFF. In DNA form, the CDR3 reads TGTGCCAGCGGGGCGACTGACCCTGCAAAAGCTTTCTTT.